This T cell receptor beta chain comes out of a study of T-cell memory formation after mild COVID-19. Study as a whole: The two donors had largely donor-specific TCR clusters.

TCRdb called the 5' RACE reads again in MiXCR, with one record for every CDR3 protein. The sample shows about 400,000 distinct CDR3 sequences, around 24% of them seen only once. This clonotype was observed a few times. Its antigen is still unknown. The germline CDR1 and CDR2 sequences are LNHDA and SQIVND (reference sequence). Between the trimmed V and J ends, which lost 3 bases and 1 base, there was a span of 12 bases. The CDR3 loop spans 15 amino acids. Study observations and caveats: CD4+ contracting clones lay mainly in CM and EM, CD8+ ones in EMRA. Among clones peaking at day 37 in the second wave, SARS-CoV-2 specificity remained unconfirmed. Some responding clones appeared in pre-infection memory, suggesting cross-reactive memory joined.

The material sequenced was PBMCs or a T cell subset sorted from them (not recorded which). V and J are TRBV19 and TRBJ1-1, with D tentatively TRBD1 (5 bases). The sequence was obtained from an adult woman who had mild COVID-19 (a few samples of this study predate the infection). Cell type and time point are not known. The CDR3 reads CASSIPGGGNTEAFF. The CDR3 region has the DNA TGTGCCAGTAGTATCCCCGGCGGGGGGAACACTGAAGCTTTCTTT.